The 26 T cell receptor beta chains given below trace back to one sample, sequenced in a study of cytomegalovirus exposure and HLA in healthy donors. The table came from immunoSEQ multiplex PCR; TCRdb's copy has only in-frame clones and leaves some out. The data show about 89,000 clones, approximately 81% seen once. Sequencing used PBMCs. These receptors were obtained from a young woman in good health and CMV-seropositive.

This clone was observed a single time. J is TRBJ1-2 and V is TRBV7-8, with 9 bases identical to TRBD1. Germline-derived CDR1 and CDR2 are SGHVS and FQNEAQ. CDR3 length: 17 amino acids. Trimming took 2 bases from V and 5 from J; bases not matched to a gene: 12. Written as DNA, the CDR3 is TGTGCCAGCAGCTTACAAGGGACAGGGACTAACTTTTATGGCTACACCTTC. Encoded protein: CASSLQGTGTNFYGYTF.

The chain couples TRBV4-2 to TRBJ2-3, with 9 bases aligning to TRBD2. With V trimmed by 0 bases and J by 4 bases, 5 bases remained unmatched. Germline V gene sequence: CDR1 LGHNA, CDR2 YNFKEQ. CDR3 length: 16 amino acids. CDR3 DNA: TGTGCCAGCAGCCAAGAGTCTAGCGGGGAGGCAGATACGCAGTATTTT. Residues: CASSQESSGEADTQYF.

The gene calls are TRBV15 and TRBJ1-5, with 10 bases fitting TRBD1. Germline values: CDR1 LNHNV, CDR2 YYDKDF (reference sequence). The J segment lost 2 bases and the V segment lost 1 base, leaving 5 bases of the junction unmatched. The CDR3 is made up of 17 amino acids. The CDR3 DNA reads as TGTGCCACCAGCAGAGCCGGGACAGGGGTGCGCAATCAGCCCCAGCATTTT. Protein sequence: CATSRAGTGVRNQPQHF.

This clone turned up a few times. The V gene is TRBV6-5, the J gene TRBJ2-5; 9 positions match TRBD2. CDR1 is MNHEY and CDR2 is SVGAGI in the germline V gene. This CDR3 contains 14 residues. The ends lost 7 bases at V and 4 bases at J; junction bases unmatched: 7. Here the CDR3 DNA reads TGTGCCAGCACCAAAGCGGGGGGTGGAGAGACCCAGTACTTC. It yields the protein CASTKAGGGETQYF.

This clone was detected a few times. The J gene is TRBJ1-2, the V gene TRBV28; maybe TRBD1 (5 bases). This CDR3 is 13 amino acids long. CDR1 and CDR2 (germline): MDHEN, SYDVKM. The V end lost 4 bases, the J end lost 4 bases, and 10 bases lay between the germline ends. Here the CDR3 DNA reads TGTGCCAGCAGTTCGGGGGGACCCTATGGCTACACCTTC. This translates into CASSSGGPYGYTF.

The chain carries TRBV27 and TRBJ2-1, with 9 bases fitting TRBD2. The germline gives CDR1 MNHEY, CDR2 SMNVEV (reference sequence). The trim removed 5 bases at V and 6 bases at J, leaving 11 bases unmatched. The CDR3 totals 16 residues. CDR3 loop: CASSPPLAGYRNEQFF. CDR3 bases: TGTGCCAGCAGTCCCCCCCTAGCGGGGTATCGCAATGAGCAGTTCTTC.

This chain uses TRBV27 with TRBJ2-1, with D unresolved. Germline assignment: CDR1 MNHEY and CDR2 SMNVEV (reference sequence). This CDR3 has 14 amino acids. The V gene lost 3 bases and the J gene lost 4 bases, with 10 bases spanning the gap. CDR3 sequence reads: CASSLESGYNEQFF. CDR3 in DNA: TGTGCCAGCAGTTTGGAGTCCGGGTACAATGAGCAGTTCTTC.

This chain connects TRBV7-9 to TRBJ2-7; 8 nucleotides agree with TRBD2. Trimming cost V 4 bases and J 5 bases; bases outside gene matches: 10. CDR1 and CDR2 from the germline V gene are SEHNR and FQNEAQ (reference sequence). The CDR3 totals 15 residues. The CDR3 loop is CASSSTLGLVDEQYF. The CDR3 nucleotides read TGTGCCAGCAGCTCGACTTTGGGACTAGTTGACGAGCAGTACTTC. The entire variable domain, with the rest obtained from reference TRBV7-9 and TRBJ2-7, is as follows: DTGVSQNPRHKITKRGQNVTFRCDPISEHNRLYWYRQTLGQGPEFLTYFQNEAQLEKSRLLSDRFSAERPKGSFSTLEIQRTEQGDSAMYLCASSSTLGLVDEQYFGPGTRLTVT.

V usage is TRBV20-1 and J usage is TRBJ1-2; tentative D call: TRBD1 (6 bases). The CDR3 is made up of 10 amino acids. CDR1 is DFQATT and CDR2 is SNEGSKA in the germline V gene (reference sequence). V lost 4 bases to trimming and J lost 8 bases, with 8 bases between them. The CDR3 spells CSATRGGYTF. In nucleotides, the CDR3 is TGCAGTGCTACCAGGGGAGGCTACACCTTC.

The V gene is TRBV18, the J gene TRBJ2-1, with D hard to call. There are 17 residues in the CDR3. V was shortened by 3 bases and J by 0 bases, with 15 bases between the two germline ends. Per germline, CDR1 KGHSH and CDR2 LQKENI. The CDR3 protein is CASSPGWVDSSYNEQFF. Written as DNA, the CDR3 is TGTGCCAGCTCACCCGGGTGGGTTGATAGCTCCTACAATGAGCAGTTCTTC.

The V call is TRBV2, the J call TRBJ2-2, with D possibly TRBD2 on 6 matching bases. Germline V gene lookup returns CDR1 SNHLY and CDR2 FYNNEI. Trimming pared 4 bases from V and 4 bases from J, leaving 13 bases between. The CDR3 is 15 amino acids. Written as DNA, the CDR3 is TGTGCCAGCAGTGCGGGGCAGGGAGGCACCGGGGAGCTGTTTTTT. Translation: CASSAGQGGTGELFF.

This clone was counted once. The chain employs TRBV27 and TRBJ1-2, with D possibly being TRBD1 (6 bases). The V and J ends lost 4 bases and 2 bases respectively, with 11 bases between them. Germline V lookup: CDR1 MNHEY, CDR2 SMNVEV (reference sequence). CDR3 length equals 14 residues. CDR3 nucleotide sequence: TGTGCCAGCAGTTCCGACAGGAAGAACTATGGCTACACCTTC. It codes for CASSSDRKNYGYTF.

The chain couples TRBV28 to TRBJ2-1; 8 nucleotides match TRBD1. Germline-derived CDR1 and CDR2 are MDHEN and SYDVKM. The CDR3 consists of 13 residues. Unmatched junction bases numbered 4, after V lost 4 bases and J lost 8 bases. The CDR3 is CASSSTGADEQFF. CDR3 bases: TGTGCCAGCAGTTCGACAGGGGCGGATGAGCAGTTCTTC.

V usage is TRBV6-6 and J usage is TRBJ2-1; 13 nucleotides line up with TRBD2. This CDR3 contains 16 residues. Germline V gene sequence: CDR1 MNHNY, CDR2 SVGAGI (reference sequence). With V trimmed by 4 bases and J by 5 bases, 5 bases remained unmatched. CDR3 region: CASSFRTSGGNNEQFF. The CDR3 DNA reads TGTGCCAGCAGTTTCCGGACTAGCGGGGGAAACAATGAGCAGTTCTTC.

This CDR3 is CASSLVGQEALGGYTF. CDR3 DNA: TGTGCCAGCAGCTTAGTTGGACAGGAGGCCCTGGGTGGCTACACCTTC. The chain recombines TRBV7-3 with TRBJ1-2; 7 nucleotides match TRBD1. The germline V gene encodes CDR1 SGHTA and CDR2 FQGTGA. CDR3 size: 16 residues. J was trimmed by 7 bases and V by 2 bases; bases with no gene match: 13.

V and J are TRBV28 and TRBJ1-5; TRBD1 aligns across 8 bases. The V gene's germline CDR1 is MDHEN and CDR2 SYDVKM. The CDR3 contains 16 residues. Trimming took 2 bases from V and 5 from J; bases not matched to a gene: 8. The DNA of the CDR3 is TGTGCCAGCAGTTTACCAATCCAGGGGGCCTATCAGCCCCAGCATTTT. Its translation is CASSLPIQGAYQPQHF.

The genes are TRBV6-5 and TRBJ2-2; possible D gene TRBD2, 6 bases. Germline lookup yields CDR1 MNHEY and CDR2 SVGAGI. The V end lost 7 bases, the J end lost 6 bases, and 18 bases lay between the germline ends. The CDR3 has 15 amino acids. This chain's CDR3 is CASNSGGDSSGELFF. CDR3 DNA sequence: TGTGCCAGCAACTCGGGCGGGGATTCGTCCGGGGAGCTGTTTTTT.

DNA of the CDR3: TGTGCCAGCAGCTTAGGGGACAGAAATGAGCAGTTCTTC. This codes for CASSLGDRNEQFF. The rearrangement joins TRBV13 to TRBJ2-1; perhaps TRBD1 as D (6 bases). This CDR3 is 13 amino acids long. Trimming took 0 bases from V and 7 from J, leaving 7 bases between them. Germline V CDR1 and CDR2: PRHDT, FYEKMQ (reference sequence).

The count of this clone is one. In the same sample, other DNA sequences code for this CDR3. The chain combines TRBV7-9 with TRBJ1-1, with 8 bases matching TRBD1. The trim removed 2 bases at V and 3 bases at J, leaving 8 bases unmatched. The germline gives CDR1 SEHNR, CDR2 FQNEAQ (reference sequence). This CDR3 spans 16 amino acids. CDR3 amino acids: CASSLPQGARDTEAFF. The CDR3 DNA reads TGTGCCAGCAGCTTACCCCAGGGGGCGCGGGACACTGAAGCTTTCTTT.

The V gene is TRBV6-5, the J gene TRBJ1-1; 9 positions match TRBD1. CDR1 MNHEY and CDR2 SVGAGI come from the germline V gene. The CDR3 has 14 amino acids. V dropped 1 base and J dropped 7; count of bases not matched to a gene: 4. CDR3: CASSYLTGGREAFF. In DNA, the CDR3 is TGTGCCAGCAGTTACTTGACAGGGGGACGTGAAGCTTTCTTT.

The chain joins TRBV20-1 to TRBJ2-5; no clear D. The germline V and J ends were trimmed by 3 bases and 4 bases, with 3 bases remaining between them. This CDR3 is built from 10 residues. The germline V gene has CDR1 DFQATT and CDR2 SNEGSKA (reference sequence). The CDR3 DNA reads TGCAGTGCTAGTATAGAGACCCAGTACTTC. It encodes CSASIETQYF.

The rearrangement joins TRBV7-2 to TRBJ2-7; possibly TRBD1 for D (6 bases). Trimming stripped 1 base from V and 4 bases from J, with 8 bases between. Germline assignment: CDR1 SGHTA and CDR2 FQGNSA. CDR3 size: 13 residues. CDR3 loop: CASSLGTAYEQYF. As DNA, the CDR3 is TGTGCCAGCAGCTTAGGGACAGCATACGAGCAGTACTTC.

V usage is TRBV28 and J usage is TRBJ2-7, with 10 bases identical to TRBD2. The J segment lost 6 bases and the V segment lost 5 bases, leaving 13 bases of the junction unmatched. The CDR3 extends over 16 amino acids. Per the germline V gene, CDR1 is MDHEN and CDR2 is SYDVKM. This CDR3 is CASSLYLAGVKGEQYF. The CDR3 DNA reads TGTGCCAGCAGTCTCTATCTAGCGGGGGTGAAGGGCGAGCAGTACTTC.

The chain has TRBV11-3 and TRBJ2-7; D gene unclear. The CDR3 runs to 13 residues. Germline V gene sequence: CDR1 SGHNT, CDR2 YENEEA. Between the trimmed V and J ends, which lost 1 base and 1 base, there was a span of 5 bases. This CDR3 is CASSLASSYEQYF. CDR3 DNA sequence: TGTGCCAGCAGCTTAGCCTCTTCCTACGAGCAGTACTTC.

The chain couples TRBV7-9 to TRBJ2-1; 7 bases are shared with TRBD2. J was trimmed by 7 bases and V by 5 bases; bases with no gene match: 14. Germline V lookup: CDR1 SEHNR, CDR2 FQNEAQ (reference sequence). This CDR3 comprises 16 residues. The CDR3 DNA sequence: TGTGCCAGCAGCCGGGTCTTCGGGGGGTCGGGGAATGAGCAGTTCTTC. Translated: CASSRVFGGSGNEQFF.

This rearrangement joins TRBV11-1 to TRBJ1-1; D call uncertain. The V and J ends lost 3 bases and 1 base respectively, with 9 bases between them. The CDR3 loop spans 14 amino acids. Germline V CDR1 and CDR2: SGHAT, FQDESV (reference sequence). CDR3 bases: TGTGCCAGCAGCTTCCCCAGGAAGAACACTGAAGCTTTCTTT. It is translated as CASSFPRKNTEAFF. Full variable domain (remainder filled in from reference TRBV11-1 and TRBJ1-1): EAEVAQSPRYKITEKSQAVAFWCDPISGHATLYWYRQILGQGPELLVQFQDESVVDDSQLPKDRFSAERLKGVDSTLKIQPAELGDSAMYLCASSFPRKNTEAFFGQGTRLTVV.